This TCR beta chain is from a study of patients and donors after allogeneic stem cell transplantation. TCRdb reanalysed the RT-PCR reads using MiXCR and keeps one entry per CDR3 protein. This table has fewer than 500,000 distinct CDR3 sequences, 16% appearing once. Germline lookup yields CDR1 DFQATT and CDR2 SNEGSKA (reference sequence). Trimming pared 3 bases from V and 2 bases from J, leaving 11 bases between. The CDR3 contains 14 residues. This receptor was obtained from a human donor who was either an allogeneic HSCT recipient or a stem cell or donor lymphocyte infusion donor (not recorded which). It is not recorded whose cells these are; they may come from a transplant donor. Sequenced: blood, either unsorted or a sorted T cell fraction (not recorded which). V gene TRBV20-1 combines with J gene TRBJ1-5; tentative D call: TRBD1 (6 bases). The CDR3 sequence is CSASHAGGNQPQHF. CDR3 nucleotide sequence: TGCAGTGCTAGCCACGCAGGGGGCAATCAGCCCCAGCATTTT.